The 22 T cell receptor beta chains below come from one sample, sequenced in a study of blood T cell repertoires in COVID-19. This table comes from immunoSEQ multiplex PCR, and its TCRdb copy is limited to in-frame clones, with some not included. The sample contains approximately 100,000 clones, roughly 80% of which appear only once. The sequenced sample was peripheral blood. These receptors were collected from a woman of 80 years or more with active or convalescent COVID-19.

V is TRBV10-3 and J is TRBJ2-2; TRBD1 is a possible D gene (6 bases). V was trimmed by 5 bases and J by 5 bases, leaving 12 bases between them. The V gene's germline CDR1 is ENHRY and CDR2 SYGVKD. The length of the CDR3 is 14 residues. For the CDR3, the DNA is TGTGCCATCAGTAGGACAGTGGAAACCGGGGAGCTGTTTTTT. Amino acid sequence: CAISRTVETGELFF.

The rearrangement links TRBV5-1 to TRBJ2-1; D is perhaps TRBD1 (5 bases). Trimming left V 4 bases short and J 7 bases short, with 18 bases between. The length of the CDR3 is 15 residues. Germline-derived CDR1 and CDR2 are SGHRS and YFSETQ. CDR3 sequence: CASSSSTRVVNEQFF. In nucleotides, the CDR3 is TGCGCCAGCAGCAGCTCGACCAGGGTGGTAAATGAGCAGTTCTTC.

The J gene is TRBJ1-2, the V gene TRBV6-1, with D uncertain. Germline-derived CDR1 and CDR2 are MNHNS and SASEGT. There are 14 residues in the CDR3. Trimming cost V 2 bases and J 1 base, with 8 bases left between them. In DNA form, the CDR3 reads TGTGCCAGCAGTGAAAGCCGAAGTAACTATGGCTACACCTTC. Translation: CASSESRSNYGYTF.

The V and J genes are TRBV3-1 (or the pseudogene TRBV3-2) and TRBJ1-1; D not resolved. CDR3 length equals 12 residues. The V end was cut by 2 bases, the J end by 2 bases, with 3 bases between. In germline, CDR1 is LGHDT, CDR2 YNNKEL (reference sequence). CDR3 DNA: TGTGCCAGCAGCCAACCTAACACTGAAGCTTTCTTT. Its translation is CASSQPNTEAFF.

With regard to this clone: Other nucleotide sequences in the sample specify the same CDR3. This chain uses TRBV2 with TRBJ2-7, with 7 bases lining up with TRBD1. Germline V CDR1 and CDR2: SNHLY, FYNNEI. CDR3 length: 13 amino acids. J was trimmed by 2 bases and V by 5 bases; bases with no gene match: 3. This CDR3 reads CASSRDSAYEQYF. The CDR3 DNA reads TGTGCCAGCAGTAGGGACAGCGCCTACGAGCAGTACTTC.

V gene TRBV20-1 combines with J gene TRBJ1-1; D may be TRBD1 (5 bases). The CDR3 has 12 amino acids. The V gene lost 3 bases and the J gene lost 5 bases, with 10 bases spanning the gap. CDR1 is DFQATT and CDR2 is SNEGSKA in the germline V gene (reference sequence). CDR3 DNA: TGCAGTGCTAGTTCAGGGAGGACTGAAGCTTTCTTT. It encodes CSASSGRTEAFF.

The chain has TRBV28 and TRBJ2-3; perhaps TRBD2 as D (5 bases). CDR1 MDHEN and CDR2 SYDVKM come from the germline V gene. CDR3 length equals 15 residues. Between the trimmed V and J ends, which lost 6 bases and 1 base, there was a span of 14 bases. The CDR3 nucleotides are TGTGCCAGCAGCCATCAACTAGGGCGCACAGATACGCAGTATTTT. The encoded protein is CASSHQLGRTDTQYF.

DNA of the CDR3: TGTGCCTGGAGTGTAGCGCCAGGGAATTCACCCCTCCACTTT. Translating gives CAWSVAPGNSPLHF. This chain uses TRBV30 with TRBJ1-6, with D maybe TRBD1 (5 bases). The V gene's germline CDR1 is GTSNPN and CDR2 SVGIG (reference sequence). The CDR3 spans 14 residues. The V end lost 0 bases, the J end lost 7 bases, and 10 bases lay between the germline ends.

This rearrangement joins TRBV6-1 to TRBJ1-5; D may be TRBD1 (5 bases). The CDR3 runs 15 residues. Germline assignment: CDR1 MNHNS and CDR2 SASEGT. Trimming took off 1 base at V and 6 bases at J, with 13 bases between the two ends. CDR3 in amino acids: CASSEGGGTFQPQHF. The CDR3 DNA follows: TGTGCCAGCAGTGAAGGGGGGGGTACATTTCAGCCCCAGCATTTT.

The rearrangement uses TRBV15 and TRBJ2-5, with a possible D match to TRBD2 (5 bases). Trimming took off 7 bases at V and 5 bases at J, with 14 bases between the two ends. Looked up from germline, CDR1 is LNHNV and CDR2 is YYDKDF (reference sequence). The length of the CDR3 is 13 residues. The CDR3 sequence is CATKEKTGETQYF. The CDR3 DNA reads TGTGCCACCAAAGAAAAGACGGGGGAGACCCAGTACTTC.

The chain employs TRBV7-4 and TRBJ2-7; the match to TRBD2 covers 9 bases. The CDR3 consists of 16 residues. Germline V gene data show CDR1 as SGHVT and CDR2 as SQSDAQ. J was trimmed by 8 bases and V by 5 bases; bases with no gene match: 16. CDR3 in DNA: TGTGCCAGCAGCCCGCATGGCGGGAGGGCCCCCCGGAAGCAGTACTTC. This translates into CASSPHGGRAPRKQYF.

This clone has just one count. V usage is TRBV28 and J usage is TRBJ1-6, with D perhaps matching TRBD1 (5 bases). Germline CDR1 and CDR2: MDHEN and SYDVKM. The CDR3 is made up of 12 amino acids. V lost 8 bases, J lost 10 bases, and 12 bases lay in between. CDR3: CASGQGRSPLHF. The CDR3 coding sequence is TGTGCCAGCGGGCAGGGTAGATCACCCCTCCACTTT.

Notes on this clone: At one end the junction does not follow the germline gene, possibly because of a read error. The rearrangement uses TRBV18 and TRBJ2-7; 11 nucleotides line up with TRBD1. Germline assignment: CDR1 KGHSH and CDR2 LQKENI. The CDR3 extends over 12 amino acids. The DNA of the CDR3 is TGTGCCAGCTCACCCCTTCGGGGACAGGGGGAATTC. This encodes CASSPLRGQGEF.

This clone was counted between two and nine times. The chain links TRBV19 to TRBJ1-3; D gene unclear. V gave up 7 bases and J gave up 8 bases, with 15 bases separating them. CDR1 LNHDA and CDR2 SQIVND come from the germline V gene (reference sequence). There are 13 residues in the CDR3. The CDR3: CASMSQNTDTIYF. The DNA for the CDR3 is TGTGCCAGTATGAGCCAAAACACAGACACCATATATTTT.

The chain links TRBV27 to TRBJ2-1, with D tentatively TRBD1 (5 bases). CDR1 MNHEY and CDR2 SMNVEV come from the germline V gene (reference sequence). V was trimmed by 3 bases and J by 5 bases, leaving 17 bases between them. The CDR3 is 16 amino acids. CDR3 in DNA: TGTGCCAGCAGTTTCCAGGGCCAGTACCTAAACAATGAGCAGTTCTTC. It yields the protein CASSFQGQYLNNEQFF.

DNA of the CDR3: TGTGCCAGTAGCGGGAGAGATGAGCAGTTCTTC. Translation: CASSGRDEQFF. The V call is TRBV19, the J call TRBJ2-1, with D possibly TRBD2 on 6 matching bases. The V end was cut by 6 bases, the J end by 8 bases, with 8 bases between. The CDR3 is made up of 11 amino acids. The germline V gene encodes CDR1 LNHDA and CDR2 SQIVND (reference sequence).

This chain joins TRBV6-1 and TRBJ2-3; 9 bases are shared with TRBD2. Germline V lookup: CDR1 MNHNS, CDR2 SASEGT. Unmatched junction bases numbered 5, after V lost 0 bases and J lost 1 base. This CDR3 has 17 amino acids. CDR3 coding DNA: TGTGCCAGCAGTGAAGCGTGGCGGGGGGGAGGCACAGATACGCAGTATTTT. This gives the protein CASSEAWRGGGTDTQYF.

The chain combines TRBV19 with TRBJ2-7; D might be TRBD2 (5 bases). Germline V gene lookup returns CDR1 LNHDA and CDR2 SQIVND (reference sequence). The CDR3 has 15 amino acids. Trimming stripped 1 base from V and 0 bases from J, with 10 bases between. CDR3 nucleotides: TGTGCCAGTAGTATAGCGGCAGGAGGCTCCTACGAGCAGTACTTC. This gives the protein CASSIAAGGSYEQYF.

The chain combines TRBV6-5 with TRBJ1-2; D is perhaps TRBD1 (5 bases). Germline-derived CDR1 and CDR2 are MNHEY and SVGAGI. The CDR3 sequence is 11 residues long. V shed 6 bases and J shed 4 bases, with 6 bases lying between them. The CDR3 DNA is TGTGCCAGCAGCACAGGCTATGGCTACACCTTC. This codes for CASSTGYGYTF.

The V call is TRBV3-1 (or the pseudogene TRBV3-2), the J call TRBJ1-2, with 8 bases lining up with TRBD1. This CDR3 contains 14 residues. Trimming removed 3 bases from V and 5 bases from J; junction bases left unmatched: 5. Germline-derived CDR1 and CDR2 are LGHDT and YNNKEL (reference sequence). The CDR3 sequence is CASSQTDRAYGYTF. The CDR3 DNA reads TGTGCCAGCAGCCAGACGGACAGGGCATATGGCTACACCTTC.

The chain recombines TRBV3-1 (or the pseudogene TRBV3-2) with TRBJ1-1; no definite D call. CDR1 LGHDT and CDR2 YNNKEL come from the germline V gene (reference sequence). Trimming stripped 1 base from V and 3 bases from J, with 6 bases between. This CDR3 is 13 amino acids long. CDR3 region: CASSQVFDTEAFF. The CDR3 DNA follows: TGTGCCAGCAGCCAAGTTTTCGACACTGAAGCTTTCTTT.

The chain carries TRBV11-1 and TRBJ2-7, with D possibly TRBD1 on 6 matching bases. V was trimmed by 5 bases and J by 9 bases, leaving 17 bases between them. The CDR3 contains 13 residues. Germline loops: CDR1 SGHAT, CDR2 FQDESV (reference sequence). The CDR3 sequence is CASSPKQGGGQYF. The CDR3 nucleotides read TGTGCCAGCAGCCCCAAACAGGGTGGTGGGCAGTACTTC.